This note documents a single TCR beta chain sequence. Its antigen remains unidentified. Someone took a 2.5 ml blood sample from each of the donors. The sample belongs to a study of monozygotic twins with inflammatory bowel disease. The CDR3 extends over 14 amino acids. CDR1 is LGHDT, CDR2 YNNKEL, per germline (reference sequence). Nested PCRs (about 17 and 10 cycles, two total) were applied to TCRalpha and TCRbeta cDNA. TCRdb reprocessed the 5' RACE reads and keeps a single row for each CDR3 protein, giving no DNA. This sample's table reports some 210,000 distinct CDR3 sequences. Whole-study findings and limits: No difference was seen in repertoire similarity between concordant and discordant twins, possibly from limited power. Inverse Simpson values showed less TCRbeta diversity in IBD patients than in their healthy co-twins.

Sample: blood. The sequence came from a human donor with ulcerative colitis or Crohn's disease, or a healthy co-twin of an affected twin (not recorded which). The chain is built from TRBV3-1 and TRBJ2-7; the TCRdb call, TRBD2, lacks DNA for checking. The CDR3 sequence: CASSRSGGTYEQYF.